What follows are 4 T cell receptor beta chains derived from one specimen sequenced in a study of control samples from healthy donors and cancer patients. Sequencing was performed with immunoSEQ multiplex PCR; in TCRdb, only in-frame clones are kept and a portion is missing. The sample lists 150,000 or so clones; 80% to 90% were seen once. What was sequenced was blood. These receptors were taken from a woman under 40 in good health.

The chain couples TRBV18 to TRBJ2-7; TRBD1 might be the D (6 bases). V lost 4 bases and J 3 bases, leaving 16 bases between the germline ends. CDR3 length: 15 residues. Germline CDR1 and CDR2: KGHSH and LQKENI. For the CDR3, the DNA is TGTGCCAGCTCACGGGGTGCAGGGGCCAACTACGAGCAGTACGTC. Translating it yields CASSRGAGANYEQYV.

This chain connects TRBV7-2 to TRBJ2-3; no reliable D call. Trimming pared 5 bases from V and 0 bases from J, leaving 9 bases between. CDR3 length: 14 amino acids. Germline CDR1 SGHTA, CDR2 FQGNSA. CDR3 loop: CASSIGSSTDTQYF. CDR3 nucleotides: TGTGCCAGCAGCATCGGCTCTAGCACAGATACGCAGTATTTT.

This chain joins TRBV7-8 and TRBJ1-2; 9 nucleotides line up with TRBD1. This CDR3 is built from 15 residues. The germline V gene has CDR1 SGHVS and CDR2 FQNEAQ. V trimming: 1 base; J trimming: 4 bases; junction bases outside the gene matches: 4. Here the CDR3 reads CASSLDRGQVYGYTF. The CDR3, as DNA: TGTGCCAGCAGCTTAGACAGGGGGCAGGTCTATGGCTACACCTTC.

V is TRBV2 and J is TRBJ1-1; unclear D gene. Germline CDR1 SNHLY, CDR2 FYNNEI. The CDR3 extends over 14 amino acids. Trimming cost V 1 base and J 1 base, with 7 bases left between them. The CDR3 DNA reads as TGTGCCAGCAGTGAAGGACGGAGGAACACTGAAGCTTTCTTT. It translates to CASSEGRRNTEAFF.